In its sample, the clone carrying this T cell receptor (beta chain) was seen once. This record comes from a study of blood T cell repertoires in COVID-19. Libraries were prepared by immunoSEQ multiplex PCR; TCRdb keeps only in-frame clonotypes and omits some of them. Of about 400,000 clones detected, less than 90% appear once; the ten largest clones hold about 2.7%. Germline-derived CDR1 and CDR2 are MRHNA and SNTAGT. The length of the CDR3 is 13 residues. The V gene lost 0 bases and the J gene lost 14 bases, with 13 bases spanning the gap. Individuals aged about 18 to 89 years were recruited from fewer than 30 US areas. Researchers sorted participants into cohorts using their self-reported clinical history. The recovered donors of Cohort 3 showed two negative PCRs, clearance, or symptom resolution.

The TCR originated in a woman under 40 who had recovered from COVID-19. Sample: PBMCs or T cells enriched from blood (not recorded which). This chain uses TRBV6-4 with TRBJ1-4; the D is unclear. The DNA of the CDR3 is TGTGCCAGCAGTGACTCGATGAGTCCCGGTCTGTTTTTT. Translating gives CASSDSMSPGLFF.